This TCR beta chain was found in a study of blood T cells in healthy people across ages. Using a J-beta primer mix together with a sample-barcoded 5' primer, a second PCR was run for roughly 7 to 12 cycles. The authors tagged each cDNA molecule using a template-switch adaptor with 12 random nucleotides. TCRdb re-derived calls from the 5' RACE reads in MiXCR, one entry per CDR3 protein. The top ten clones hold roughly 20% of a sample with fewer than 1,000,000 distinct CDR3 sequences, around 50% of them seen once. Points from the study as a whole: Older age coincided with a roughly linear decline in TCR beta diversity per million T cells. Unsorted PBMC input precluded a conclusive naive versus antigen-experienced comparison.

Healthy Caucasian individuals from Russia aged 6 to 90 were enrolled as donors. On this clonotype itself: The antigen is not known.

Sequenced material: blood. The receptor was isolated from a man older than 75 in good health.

CDR3 residues: CASRLISGSGNEQFF. As DNA, the CDR3 is TGTGCCAGCAGACTCATCAGCGGATCCGGAAATGAGCAGTTCTTC. This rearrangement joins TRBV4-2 to TRBJ2-1; possible D gene TRBD2, 5 bases. V was trimmed by 6 bases and J by 7 bases, leaving 19 bases between them. The CDR3 totals 15 residues. The germline CDR1 and CDR2 sequences are LGHNA and YNFKEQ.